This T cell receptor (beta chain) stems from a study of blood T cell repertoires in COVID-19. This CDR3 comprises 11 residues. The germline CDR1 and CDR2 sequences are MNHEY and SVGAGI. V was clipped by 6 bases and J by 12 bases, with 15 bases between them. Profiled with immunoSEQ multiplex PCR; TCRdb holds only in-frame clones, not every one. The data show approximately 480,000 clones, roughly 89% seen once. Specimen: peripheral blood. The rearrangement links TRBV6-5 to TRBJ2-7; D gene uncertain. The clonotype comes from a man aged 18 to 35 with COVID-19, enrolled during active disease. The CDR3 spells CASSQSYLPYF. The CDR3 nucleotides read TGTGCCAGCAGCCAAAGCTATTTACCGTACTTC.